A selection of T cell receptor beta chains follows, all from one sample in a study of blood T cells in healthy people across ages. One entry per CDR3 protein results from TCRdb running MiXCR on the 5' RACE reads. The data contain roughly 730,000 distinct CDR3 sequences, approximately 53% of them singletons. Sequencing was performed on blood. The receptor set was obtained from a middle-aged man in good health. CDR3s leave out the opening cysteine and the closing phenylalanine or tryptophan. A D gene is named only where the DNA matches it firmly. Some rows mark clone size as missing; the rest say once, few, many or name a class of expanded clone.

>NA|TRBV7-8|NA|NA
ASSFSGYMRGYEQY
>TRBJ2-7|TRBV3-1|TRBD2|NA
ASSPTSGNTYEQY
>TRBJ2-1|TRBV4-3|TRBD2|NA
ASSQSGKRDNEQF
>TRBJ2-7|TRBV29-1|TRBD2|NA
SVPSGRAREQY
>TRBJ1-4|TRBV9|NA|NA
ASSSEQIKRGKLF
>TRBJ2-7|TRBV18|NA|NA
ASSPPLSSARPIYEQY
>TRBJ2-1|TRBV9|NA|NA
ASSPWESRLNEQF
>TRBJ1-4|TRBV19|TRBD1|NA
ATQGDNEKLF
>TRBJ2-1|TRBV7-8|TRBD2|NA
ASSPRTSGGAGVSYNEQF
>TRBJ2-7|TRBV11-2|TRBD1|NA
ASSLEGQGSHYEQY
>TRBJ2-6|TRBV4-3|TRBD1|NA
ASSQEGQFISGANVLT
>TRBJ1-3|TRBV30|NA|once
AWSSGNTIY
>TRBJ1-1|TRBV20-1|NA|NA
SARAETRSTEAF
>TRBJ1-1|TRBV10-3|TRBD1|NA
AISRDRGPNTEAF
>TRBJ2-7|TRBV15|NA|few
ATSRDLGEGQY
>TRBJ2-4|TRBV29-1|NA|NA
SVEEWRGNSQY
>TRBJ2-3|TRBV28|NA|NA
ASSLGPGGGADTQY
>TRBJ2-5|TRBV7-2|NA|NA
ASRMRTQETQY
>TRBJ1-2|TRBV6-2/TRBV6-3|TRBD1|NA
ASSYWDRGNHT
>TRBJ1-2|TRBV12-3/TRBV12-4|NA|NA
ASSYLEGANYGYT
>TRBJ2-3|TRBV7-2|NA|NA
ASSLVWGLSTDTQY
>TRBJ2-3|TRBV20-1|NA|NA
SAPGDGREDTQY
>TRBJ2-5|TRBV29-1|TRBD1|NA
SVVQGVQTQY
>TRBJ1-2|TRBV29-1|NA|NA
SVGSGGKGYT
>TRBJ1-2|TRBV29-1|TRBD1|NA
SAEGQGAYGYT
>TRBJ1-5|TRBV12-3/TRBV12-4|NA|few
ASSKGHKEQPQH
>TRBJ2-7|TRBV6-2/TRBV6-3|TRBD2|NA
ASRETSGNEQY
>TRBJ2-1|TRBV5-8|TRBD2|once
ASSRGGRAWNEQF
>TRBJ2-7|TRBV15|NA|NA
ATSRGSSSSYEQY
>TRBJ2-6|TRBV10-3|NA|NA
AISEFIISGANVLT
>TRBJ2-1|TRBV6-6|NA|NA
ASSRQISYNEQF
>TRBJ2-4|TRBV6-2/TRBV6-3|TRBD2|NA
ASTTGGLSEQY
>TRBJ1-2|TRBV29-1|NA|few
SVEGSRQGSGYT
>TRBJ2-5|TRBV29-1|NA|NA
SDKRTEETQY
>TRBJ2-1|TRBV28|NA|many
ASSLRYNEQF
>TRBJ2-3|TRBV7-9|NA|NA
ASSKQGLDTQY
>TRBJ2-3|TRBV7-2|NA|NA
ASRGLLANTQY
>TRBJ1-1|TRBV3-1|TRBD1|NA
ASSLHGQVNTEAF
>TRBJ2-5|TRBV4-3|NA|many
ASSQVVGGEETQY
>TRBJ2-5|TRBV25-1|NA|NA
ASSKRGLNFEQY
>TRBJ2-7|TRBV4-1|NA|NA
VSSQASQRYSYEQY
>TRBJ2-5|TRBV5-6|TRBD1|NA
ARSLGQEYQETQY
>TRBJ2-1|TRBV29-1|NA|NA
SVPLVKQF
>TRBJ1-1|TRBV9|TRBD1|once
ASSVSSRLQGATGTEAF
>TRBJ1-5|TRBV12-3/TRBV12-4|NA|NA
ASSLTLWSQPQH
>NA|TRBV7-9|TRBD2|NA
VGTSGETQY
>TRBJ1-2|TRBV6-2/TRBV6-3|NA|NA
ASSSPAFYGYT
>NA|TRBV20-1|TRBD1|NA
SARETGVYQETQY
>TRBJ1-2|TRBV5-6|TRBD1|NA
ASSRTGGAFGYT
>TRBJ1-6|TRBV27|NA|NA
ASTRPNSPLH
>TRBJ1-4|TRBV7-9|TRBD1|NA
ASSLSQGAEEKLF
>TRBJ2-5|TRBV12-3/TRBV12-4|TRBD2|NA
ASSPPGRGETQY
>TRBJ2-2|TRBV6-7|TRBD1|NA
ASTESRGQGTGELF
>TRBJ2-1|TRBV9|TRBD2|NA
ASSVDPLAGVVNEQF
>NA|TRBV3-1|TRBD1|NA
ASSQGQGFEQY
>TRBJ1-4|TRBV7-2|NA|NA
ASTPSWGPKANEKLF
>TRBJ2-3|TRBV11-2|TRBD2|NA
ASSLERRLAGRGPDTQY
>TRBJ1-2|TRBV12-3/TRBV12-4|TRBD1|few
ASSLGEGQGIYGYT
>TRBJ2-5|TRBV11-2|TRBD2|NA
ASSLTRGGSLGNEQY
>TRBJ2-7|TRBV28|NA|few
ATSGVGQQYEQY